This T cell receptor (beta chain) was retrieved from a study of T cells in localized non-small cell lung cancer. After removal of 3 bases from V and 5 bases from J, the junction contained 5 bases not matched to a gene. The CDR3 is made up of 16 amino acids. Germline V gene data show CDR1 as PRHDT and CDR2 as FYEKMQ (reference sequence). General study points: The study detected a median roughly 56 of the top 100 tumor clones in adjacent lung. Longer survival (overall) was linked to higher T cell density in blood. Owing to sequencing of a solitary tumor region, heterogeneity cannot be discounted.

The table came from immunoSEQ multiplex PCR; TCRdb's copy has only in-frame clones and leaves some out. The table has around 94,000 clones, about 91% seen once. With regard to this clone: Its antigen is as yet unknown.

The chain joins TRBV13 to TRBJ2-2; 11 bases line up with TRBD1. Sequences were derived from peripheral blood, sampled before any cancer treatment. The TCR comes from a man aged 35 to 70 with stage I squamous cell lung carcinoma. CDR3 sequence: CASSFRTGGLTGELFF. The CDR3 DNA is TGTGCCAGCAGCTTTCGGACAGGGGGCTTGACCGGGGAGCTGTTTTTT. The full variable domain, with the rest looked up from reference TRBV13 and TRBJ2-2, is AAGVIQSPRHLIKEKRETATLKCYPIPRHDTVYWYQQGPGQDPQFLISFYEKMQSDKGSIPDRFSAQQFSDYHSELNMSSLELGDSALYFCASSFRTGGLTGELFFGEGSRLTVL.